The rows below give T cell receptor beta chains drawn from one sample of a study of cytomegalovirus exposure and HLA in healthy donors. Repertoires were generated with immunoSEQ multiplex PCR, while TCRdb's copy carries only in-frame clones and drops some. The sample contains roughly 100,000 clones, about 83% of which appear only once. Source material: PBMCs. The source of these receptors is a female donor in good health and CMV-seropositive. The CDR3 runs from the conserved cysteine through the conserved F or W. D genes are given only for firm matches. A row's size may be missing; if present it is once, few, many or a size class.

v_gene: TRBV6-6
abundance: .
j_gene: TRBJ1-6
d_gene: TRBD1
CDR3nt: TGTGCCAGCAGTACGGGACAGGGGGCCTGGGGTTCACCCCTCCACTTT
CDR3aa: CASSTGQGAWGSPLHF

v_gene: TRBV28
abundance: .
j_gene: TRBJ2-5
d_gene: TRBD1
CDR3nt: TGTGCCAGCAGTTTACCGGACAGGTACCAAGAGACCCAGTACTTC
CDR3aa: CASSLPDRYQETQYF

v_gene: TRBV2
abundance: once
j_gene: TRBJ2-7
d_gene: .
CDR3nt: TGTGCCAGCAGTGTTGACGATTACTACGAGCAGTACTTC
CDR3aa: CASSVDDYYEQYF

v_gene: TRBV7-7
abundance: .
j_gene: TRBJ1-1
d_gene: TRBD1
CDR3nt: TGTGCTAGCAGCTTGAACAGGGGTACTGAAGCTTTCTTT
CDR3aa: CASSLNRGTEAFF

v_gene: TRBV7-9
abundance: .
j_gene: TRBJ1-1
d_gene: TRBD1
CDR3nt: TGTGCCAGCACCTCAGGGGGCACTGAAGCTTTCTTT
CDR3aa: CASTSGGTEAFF

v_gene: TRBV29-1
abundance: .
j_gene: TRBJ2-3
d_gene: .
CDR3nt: TGCAGCGTTGGGCCCCCCGGGGGAGGCAGCACAGATACGCAGTATTTT
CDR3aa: CSVGPPGGGSTDTQYF

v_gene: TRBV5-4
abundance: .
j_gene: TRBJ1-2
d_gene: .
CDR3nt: TGTGCCAGCAGCCCCGGGGGGACAACCTATGGCTACACCTTC
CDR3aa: CASSPGGTTYGYTF

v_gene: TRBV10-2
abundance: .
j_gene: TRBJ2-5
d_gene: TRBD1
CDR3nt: TGCGCCAGCAGTAGGGGGGACAGGGGGCCTGAGACCCAGTACTTC
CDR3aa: CASSRGDRGPETQYF

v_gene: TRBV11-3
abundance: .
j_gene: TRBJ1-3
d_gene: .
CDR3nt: TGTGCCAGCAGCTTAGCGTTTGGAAACACCATATATTTT
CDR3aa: CASSLAFGNTIYF

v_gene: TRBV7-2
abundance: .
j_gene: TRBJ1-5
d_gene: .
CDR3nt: TGTGCCAGCAGCCAGACAGACCTGGGCAATCAGCCCCAGCATTTT
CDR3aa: CASSQTDLGNQPQHF

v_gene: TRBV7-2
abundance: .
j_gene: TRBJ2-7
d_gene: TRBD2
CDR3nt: TGTGCCAGCAGCTTGGGACTAGCGGGGAACTACGAGCAGTACTTC
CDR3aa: CASSLGLAGNYEQYF

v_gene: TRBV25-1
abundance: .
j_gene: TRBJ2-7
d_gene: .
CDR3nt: TGTGCCAGCAGTGAACAGGCCCGGACAGCCGCTTACGAGCAGTACTTC
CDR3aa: CASSEQARTAAYEQYF

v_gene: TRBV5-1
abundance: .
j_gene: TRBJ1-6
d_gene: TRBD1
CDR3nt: TGCGCCAGCAGCTTGGATACAGGGGGCGACTCACCCCTCCACTTT
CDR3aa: CASSLDTGGDSPLHF

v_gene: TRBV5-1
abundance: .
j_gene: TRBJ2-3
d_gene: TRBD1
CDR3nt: TGCGCCAGCAGCGGTGGGGGGACAGGGCTCACAGATACGCAGTATTTT
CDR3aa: CASSGGGTGLTDTQYF

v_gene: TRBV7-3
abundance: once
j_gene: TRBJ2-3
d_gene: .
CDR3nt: TGTGCCAGCAGCCCTGGACACAGCACAGATACGCAGTATTTT
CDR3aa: CASSPGHSTDTQYF

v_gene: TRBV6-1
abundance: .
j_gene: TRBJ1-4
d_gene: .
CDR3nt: TGTGCCAGCAGTGAAATATGGGCCTTCGGAGAAAAACTGTTTTTT
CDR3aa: CASSEIWAFGEKLFF

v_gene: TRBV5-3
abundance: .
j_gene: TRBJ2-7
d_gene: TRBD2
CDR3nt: TGTGCCAGAAGCTTGGTGCCTAGCGGGAGCCCTTTCTACGAGCAGTACTTC
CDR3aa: CARSLVPSGSPFYEQYF

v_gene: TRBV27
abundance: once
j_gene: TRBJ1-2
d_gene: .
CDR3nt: TGTGCCAGCAGTTTATCGAGGGCTGTCAACTATGGCTACACCTTC
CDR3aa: CASSLSRAVNYGYTF

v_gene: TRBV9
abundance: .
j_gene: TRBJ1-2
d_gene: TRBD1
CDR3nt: TGTGCCAGCAGCGATCGGGACAGGGGGCACGAGTCTCATGGCTACACCTTC
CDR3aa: CASSDRDRGHESHGYTF

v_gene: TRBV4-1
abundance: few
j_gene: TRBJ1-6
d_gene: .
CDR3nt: TGCGCCAGCAGCCAAGAACCGGCGGGTTCACCCCTCCACTTT
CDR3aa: CASSQEPAGSPLHF

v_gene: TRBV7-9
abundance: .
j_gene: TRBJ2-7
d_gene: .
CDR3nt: TGTGCCAGCAGCTTATCCACCAGGGATTACGAGCAGTACTTC
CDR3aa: CASSLSTRDYEQYF

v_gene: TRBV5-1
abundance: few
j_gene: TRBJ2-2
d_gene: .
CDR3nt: TGCGCCAGCAGCTTGGAACAGGGAAACACCGGGGAGCTGTTTTTT
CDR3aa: CASSLEQGNTGELFF

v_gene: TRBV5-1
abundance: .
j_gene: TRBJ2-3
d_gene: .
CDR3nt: TGCGCCAGCAGCTTCATGCGGGCGGACACAGATACGCAGTATTTT
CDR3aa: CASSFMRADTDTQYF

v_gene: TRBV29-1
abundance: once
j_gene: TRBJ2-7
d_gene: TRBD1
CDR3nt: TGCAGCGCCCTAGAGACTACCGGGACAGCAATCTACGAGCAGTACTTC
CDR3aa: CSALETTGTAIYEQYF

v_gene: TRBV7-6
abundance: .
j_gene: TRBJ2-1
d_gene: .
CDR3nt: TGTGCCAGCAGCTTAGGGCTAGGGGATGAGCAGTTCTTC
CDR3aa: CASSLGLGDEQFF

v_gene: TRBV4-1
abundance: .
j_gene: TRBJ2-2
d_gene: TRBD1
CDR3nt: TGCGCCAGCAGCCAAGATGGGCCAGGGGGCGCCGGGGAGCTGTTTTTT
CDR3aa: CASSQDGPGGAGELFF

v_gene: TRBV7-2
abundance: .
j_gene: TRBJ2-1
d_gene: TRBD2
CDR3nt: TGTGCCAGCAGCTTCGCGGGACTAGCTGCCTACAATGAGCAGTTCTTC
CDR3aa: CASSFAGLAAYNEQFF

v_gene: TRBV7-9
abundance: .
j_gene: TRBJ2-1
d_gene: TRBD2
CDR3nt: TGTGCCAGCAGCTTAGGGCTAGCGGGAGTACGAAGTGAGCAGTTCTTC
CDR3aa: CASSLGLAGVRSEQFF

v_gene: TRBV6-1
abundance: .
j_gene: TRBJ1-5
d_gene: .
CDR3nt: TGTGCCAGCAGTGAACAGGGCGCGGGGGGGGGCAATCAGCCCCAGCATTTT
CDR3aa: CASSEQGAGGGNQPQHF

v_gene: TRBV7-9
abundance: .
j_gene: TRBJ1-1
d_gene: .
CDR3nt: TGTGCCAGCAGCCCCGCCCTTTACATGAACACTGAAGCTTTCTTT
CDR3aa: CASSPALYMNTEAFF

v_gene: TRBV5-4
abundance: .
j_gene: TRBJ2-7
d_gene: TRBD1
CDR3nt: TGTGCCAGCAGCTTGGGGACAGGGGTTAACGAGCAGTACTTC
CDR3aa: CASSLGTGVNEQYF

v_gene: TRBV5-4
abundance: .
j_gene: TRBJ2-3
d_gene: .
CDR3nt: TGTGCCAGCAGCTTGTGGAGCGGGCCCAGCGCAGATACGCAGTATTTT
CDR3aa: CASSLWSGPSADTQYF